This TCR beta chain was sequenced during a study of blood T cell repertoires in COVID-19. In the study overall: COVID-19 samples, acute and convalescent, were from the United States, Italy and Spain. From T cells, B-cell-depleted T cells, or PBMCs came the material, which was cDNA or gDNA.

CDR1 MNHEY and CDR2 SMNVEV come from the germline V gene (reference sequence). CDR3 size: 16 residues. V lost 4 bases and J lost 2; bases outside the gene matches: 3. In the original analysis: Estimation of nucleated cell counts relied on the amplification of reference gene primers. The method was immunoSEQ multiplex PCR; TCRdb's version includes in-frame clones alone and lacks a portion of them. V, J and clone size reflect that table, while D and trimming were determined from the DNA. Of approximately 170,000 clones in the sample, 70% to 80% are singletons; the top ten hold roughly an eighth. The sample consisted of peripheral blood. This TCR came from a woman aged 45-59 years with acute or convalescent COVID-19. The gene calls are TRBV27 and TRBJ2-6; TRBD1 aligns across 9 bases. In nucleotides, the CDR3 is TGTGCCAGCAGTTCCCGACAGGGGGCTGGGGCCAACGTCCTGACTTTC. Translation: CASSSRQGAGANVLTF.